Shown below are 28 T cell receptor beta chains from a single sample sequenced in a study of T-cell reconstitution after alpha-beta-depleted transplantation in children. Unique molecular identifiers were used in preparing the TCRbeta library. Each CDR3 protein is one row after TCRdb ran MiXCR on the PCR reads. The sample lists around 700,000 distinct CDR3 sequences, about an eighth seen once, with around 0.8% in the top ten. The sequencing here drew on PBMCs, taken before TCRalphabeta/CD19-depleted stem cell transplant. The receptor source for this set is a girl aged 2-10 years with congenital amegakaryocytic thrombocytopenia, due to receive a stem cell transplant.

This clonotype came up many times. V is TRBV12-3 or TRBV12-4 and J is TRBJ1-5, with D uncertain. The CDR3 is 15 residues long. Trimming cost V 6 bases and J 6 bases, with 18 bases left between them. The CDR3 DNA sequence: TGTGCCAGCAGCCTGAATGTCGGGAGCGGTCAGCCCCAGCATTTT. Its protein product is CASSLNVGSGQPQHF.

The CDR3 spells CAWSRGLQPQHF. The CDR3 coding sequence is TGTGCCTGGAGTAGGGGCCTTCAGCCCCAGCATTTT. The J gene is TRBJ1-5, the V gene TRBV30, with D perhaps matching TRBD1 (5 bases). CDR1 and CDR2 (germline): GTSNPN, SVGIG (reference sequence). With 2 bases removed from V and 6 bases from J, the gap between germline ends came to 8 bases. This CDR3 is 12 amino acids long. Supplemented by reference TRBV30 and TRBJ1-5, the full variable domain reads SQTIHQWPATLVQPVGSPLSLECTVEGTSNPNLYWYRQAAGRGLQLLFYSVGIGQISSEVPQNLSASRPQDRQFILSSKKLLLSDSGFYLCAWSRGLQPQHFGDGTRLSIL.

This clonotype came up many times. V is TRBV12-3 or TRBV12-4 and J is TRBJ1-2; 7 bases align to TRBD1. Germline trimming cut 1 base from V and 5 bases from J; bases unmatched to any gene: 1. The CDR3 extends over 13 amino acids. CDR3 sequence: CASSLEGAYGYTF. CDR3 nucleotides: TGTGCCAGCAGTTTAGAGGGGGCTTATGGCTACACCTTC.

This rearrangement joins TRBV20-1 to TRBJ2-7; 9 bases map to TRBD2. CDR1 is DFQATT, CDR2 SNEGSKA, per germline (reference sequence). The V gene end was trimmed by 1 base and the J gene end by 3 bases; junction bases not matched to a gene: 13. The CDR3 is made up of 17 amino acids. Here the CDR3 reads CSARVRDGREGLYEQYF. For the CDR3, the DNA is TGCAGTGCTAGAGTAAGAGACGGGCGGGAGGGCCTCTACGAGCAGTACTTC.

This rearrangement joins TRBV7-9 to TRBJ1-1, with D possibly being TRBD1 (5 bases). CDR1 is SEHNR, CDR2 FQNEAQ, per germline (reference sequence). V was trimmed by 3 bases and J by 8 bases, leaving 16 bases between them. This CDR3 region has 14 residues. The DNA for the CDR3 is TGTGCCAGCAGCTTGGGGGTTACGATGAACGAAGCTTTCTTT. It yields the protein CASSLGVTMNEAFF. Complete variable domain (other parts from reference TRBV7-9 and TRBJ1-1): DTGVSQNPRHKITKRGQNVTFRCDPISEHNRLYWYRQTLGQGPEFLTYFQNEAQLEKSRLLSDRFSAERPKGSFSTLEIQRTEQGDSAMYLCASSLGVTMNEAFFGQGTRLTVV.

This clonotype was counted ten times or more. The gene calls are TRBV7-9 and TRBJ2-1; D gene unclear. This CDR3 comprises 13 residues. Germline-derived CDR1 and CDR2 are SEHNR and FQNEAQ (reference sequence). Trimming took 1 base from V and 8 from J, leaving 9 bases between them. CDR3 loop: CASSLVIAHEQFF. CDR3 DNA: TGTGCCAGCAGCTTAGTCATAGCCCATGAGCAGTTCTTC.

This clonotype was seen repeatedly, ten times or more. The V gene is TRBV19, the J gene TRBJ2-5; no firm D call. The V end lost 3 bases, the J end lost 2 bases, and 7 bases lay between the germline ends. The CDR3 is 13 amino acids. Germline V gene sequence: CDR1 LNHDA, CDR2 SQIVND (reference sequence). This CDR3 reads CASSIGRQETQYF. CDR3 nucleotide sequence: TGTGCCAGTAGTATTGGTCGGCAAGAGACCCAGTACTTC.

This clonotype was recorded many times. This sequence joins TRBV9 and TRBJ2-1; TRBD2 agrees at 7 bases. V gave up 2 bases and J gave up 3 bases; unmatched junction bases: 5. Germline-derived CDR1 and CDR2 are SGDLS and YYNGEE. CDR3 length: 15 amino acids. The CDR3 coding sequence is TGTGCCAGCAGCGTCGCTAGCGGATTCTACAATGAGCAGTTCTTC. Its translation is CASSVASGFYNEQFF.

The genes are TRBV10-3 and TRBJ1-1; D not certain. The germline V and J ends were trimmed by 5 bases and 1 base, with 8 bases remaining between them. Germline V CDR1 and CDR2: ENHRY, SYGVKD. The CDR3 is 13 residues long. This CDR3 reads CAISLRENTEAFF. In DNA form, the CDR3 reads TGTGCCATCAGTCTCAGAGAGAACACTGAAGCTTTCTTT.

This clonotype showed up many times. The chain combines TRBV4-2 with TRBJ1-1, with D unresolved. V was pared by 1 base and J by 0 bases, with 12 bases between. Germline values: CDR1 LGHNA, CDR2 YNFKEQ. This CDR3 contains 16 residues. The DNA for the CDR3 is TGTGCCAGCAGCCAAGGCCCCACGCCATTGAACACTGAAGCTTTCTTT. Its translation: CASSQGPTPLNTEAFF.

This clonotype was seen many times. The chain recombines TRBV5-1 with TRBJ1-4; D gene ambiguous. This CDR3 is built from 15 residues. V lost 3 bases, J lost 3 bases, and 12 bases lay in between. Germline CDR1 SGHRS, CDR2 YFSETQ. CDR3 residues: CASSWTGWANEKLFF. The CDR3, as DNA: TGCGCCAGCAGCTGGACCGGGTGGGCTAATGAAAAACTGTTTTTT.

Comments on this clonotype: A read error is possible here, since a much larger clone lies one base away. The rearrangement uses TRBV12-3 or TRBV12-4 and TRBJ2-3, with D possibly called TRBD1 or TRBD2 (5 bases each). CDR3 length: 13 residues. The CDR3 DNA is TGTGCCAGCAGATGGGACGGCACAGATACGCATTATTTT. It is translated as CASRWDGTDTHYF.

This clonotype was counted ten times or more. The gene calls are TRBV20-1 and TRBJ2-1; 12 nucleotides agree with TRBD2. V shed 5 bases and J 6 bases; nucleotides not matched to a gene: 5. Looked up from germline, CDR1 is DFQATT and CDR2 is SNEGSKA (reference sequence). This CDR3 comprises 14 residues. CDR3 in amino acids: CSAETSGRTNEQFF. In DNA form, the CDR3 reads TGCAGTGCTGAGACTAGCGGGAGAACCAATGAGCAGTTCTTC.

This clonotype has ten or more counts. The V call is TRBV20-1, the J call TRBJ2-1; 7 bases line up with TRBD2. Germline CDR1 DFQATT, CDR2 SNEGSKA (reference sequence). The CDR3 contains 17 residues. Trimming cost V 8 bases and J 0 bases; bases outside gene matches: 16. The CDR3 nucleotides read TGCAGTCTGCTAGGGCCTATAGCGGGCCTCTCCTACAATGAGCAGTTCTTC. It translates to CSLLGPIAGLSYNEQFF.

In regard to this clonotype: A much larger clone differs from this one at a single base, so this may be a read error. The DNA for the CDR3 is TGCGCCAGCAGCTTGTTGGCAGGGGGATCAGAGACCCAGCACTTC. It is translated as CASSLLAGGSETQHF. The chain has TRBV5-1 and TRBJ2-5; 7 positions match TRBD1. Germline V gene data show CDR1 as SGHRS and CDR2 as YFSETQ. The CDR3 spans 15 residues. Based on the CDR3 plus reference TRBV5-1 and TRBJ2-5, the full variable domain is KAGVTQTPRYLIKTRGQQVTLSCSPISGHRSVSWYQQTPGQGLQFLFEYFSETQRNKGNFPGRFSGRQFSNSRSEMNVSTLELGDSALYLCASSLLAGGSETQHFGPGTRLLVL.

This clonotype was detected many times. The gene calls are TRBV20-1 and TRBJ2-3; TRBD2 matches 11 bases. The CDR3 runs to 17 residues. Trimming cost V 0 bases and J 0 bases; bases outside gene matches: 5. Germline lookup yields CDR1 DFQATT and CDR2 SNEGSKA (reference sequence). The CDR3 region is CSARDSLAGVSTDTQYF. The CDR3 coding sequence is TGCAGTGCTAGAGATTCACTAGCGGGAGTGAGCACAGATACGCAGTATTTT.

Regarding this clonotype: Being one base from a much bigger clone, this may be a read error. The conserved closing phenylalanine or tryptophan is absent in this CDR3, likely reflecting a read error. This sequence joins TRBV28 and TRBJ1-4, with 11 bases aligning to TRBD1. CDR1 and CDR2 (germline): MDHEN, SYDVKM. Trimming removed 6 bases from V and 7 bases from J; junction bases left unmatched: 10. CDR3 length: 16 amino acids. The chain's CDR3 is CASSSDRGLGPEKLFS. For the CDR3, the DNA is TGTGCCAGCAGCTCGGACAGGGGGCTCGGTCCTGAAAAACTGTTTTCT.

This clonotype appeared once. Just one base apart from a much larger clone, this may be a read error. This sequence joins TRBV7-6 and TRBJ2-5; 13 bases fit TRBD2. This CDR3 has 17 amino acids. The germline gives CDR1 SGHVS, CDR2 FNYEAQ. In nucleotides, the CDR3 is TGTGCCAGCAGCTTAAAGACTAGCGGGAGGTTAAAGGAGACCCAGTCCTTC. It translates to CASSLKTSGRLKETQSF.

The genes are TRBV27 and TRBJ2-1, with TRBD2 identical over 10 bases. This CDR3 comprises 16 residues. Germline V CDR1 and CDR2: MNHEY, SMNVEV (reference sequence). The junction had 14 bases not matched to a gene; V was cut back by 5 bases and J by 10 bases. For the CDR3, the DNA is TGTGCCAGCAGTCCTCTGAGCGGGAGGGGTATCAACGAGCAGTTCTTC. Residues: CASSPLSGRGINEQFF.

This clonotype showed up just a few times. V usage is TRBV5-1 and J usage is TRBJ2-1; TRBD2 matches at 7 bases. Germline loops: CDR1 SGHRS, CDR2 YFSETQ. The CDR3 covers 15 residues. With 4 bases clipped from V and 4 bases from J, the junction kept 8 bases outside the gene matches. CDR3 nucleotides: TGCGCCAGCAGCGCAGGGCAAGCGGGGTACAATGAGCAGTTCTTC. Translated, it gives CASSAGQAGYNEQFF.

The sample holds a few counts of this clonotype. The rearrangement joins TRBV7-2 to TRBJ2-5; 10 bases are a match to TRBD2. Germline CDR1 SGHTA, CDR2 FQGNSA. This CDR3 has 16 amino acids. With V trimmed by 3 bases and J by 5 bases, 9 bases remained unmatched. The CDR3 DNA follows: TGTGCCAGCAGCTTGGCTCCGGGACTAGCGTCCGAGACCCAGTACTTC. Residues: CASSLAPGLASETQYF.

Many counts were recorded for this clonotype. The chain links TRBV29-1 to TRBJ1-1, with no clear D. CDR1 and CDR2 (germline): SQVTM, ANQGSEA. V lost 4 bases and J lost 0, with 12 bases in between. This CDR3 has 14 amino acids. CDR3 protein: CSVAPRVLNTEAFF. CDR3 in DNA: TGCAGCGTTGCTCCACGGGTCTTGAACACTGAAGCTTTCTTT.

This clonotype was seen many times. The rearrangement joins TRBV5-1 to TRBJ2-3; TRBD1 matches at 8 bases. V lost 4 bases and J lost 1; bases outside the gene matches: 8. This CDR3 comprises 16 residues. Germline CDR1 SGHRS, CDR2 YFSETQ. CDR3 DNA: TGCGCCAGCAGCGCAGGACAGGGCAGTGGCACAGATACGCAGTATTTT. Protein: CASSAGQGSGTDTQYF.

This chain joins TRBV12-3 or TRBV12-4 and TRBJ2-7; 7 bases agree with TRBD2. The CDR3 length is 15 residues. Unmatched junction bases numbered 8, after V lost 6 bases and J lost 0 bases. CDR3 bases: TGTGCCAGCAGGGACATAGCGGGCCTCTCCTACGAGCAGTACTTC. Translated: CASRDIAGLSYEQYF.

This chain links TRBV5-1 with TRBJ2-1, with a weak D call TRBD2 (5 bases). The germline gives CDR1 SGHRS, CDR2 YFSETQ. The V end was cut by 0 bases, the J end by 3 bases, with 13 bases between. The CDR3 covers 16 residues. The CDR3 nucleotides are TGCGCCAGCAGCTTGGAAGGGAGACGCGGCTACAATGAGCAGTTCTTC. This encodes CASSLEGRRGYNEQFF.

The rearrangement joins TRBV11-2 to TRBJ2-7; D uncertain. Trimming removed 6 bases at V and 4 bases at J, with 19 bases between. CDR1 is SGHAT, CDR2 FQNNGV, per germline. The CDR3 covers 15 residues. In nucleotides, the CDR3 is TGTGCCAGCAGAGATAGACTCCTCATCGGGTACGAGCAGTACTTC. Its protein product is CASRDRLLIGYEQYF.

This clonotype has at least ten counts. V and J are TRBV29-1 and TRBJ1-1; no clear D gene. V shed 7 bases and J shed 5 bases, with 17 bases lying between them. This CDR3 comprises 13 residues. CDR1 and CDR2 from the germline V gene are SQVTM and ANQGSEA. The CDR3 DNA reads as TGCAGCGCCATAGGTGCCCGTCGAACTGAAGCTTTCTTT. Its protein is CSAIGARRTEAFF.

This clonotype was counted only a few times. This chain uses TRBV5-1 with TRBJ1-1, with 9 bases matching TRBD1. This CDR3 comprises 13 residues. Germline values: CDR1 SGHRS, CDR2 YFSETQ. J gave up 5 bases and V 7 bases, and 6 bases lay outside the gene matches. The CDR3 protein is CASRQGGRTEAFF. CDR3 in DNA: TGCGCCAGCCGACAGGGGGGTAGGACTGAAGCTTTCTTT.